This TCR beta chain was recovered during a study of shared clonotypes between healthy human individuals (dated by TCRdb to between 2020 and 2021). Study-wide context: The cohort comprised a couple of women and three men aged 18 to 49 years. Per donor, three plates each were used for CD4 naive and CD4 memory, two for CD8 naive, and one for CD8 memory. To estimate repertoire size and how much clonotype sharing occurs between individuals, the study deeply sequenced the blood TCR repertoires of a handful of healthy adults. To increase sequencing depth and limit assay-specific biases, TCR repertoire library preparation and sequencing were carried out by different laboratories using diverse techniques. Each donor's leukapheresis produced roughly between roughly 0.85 and 9.5 billion PBMCs.

V loses 7 bases, J loses 3 bases, and the germline ends lie 13 bases apart. In the germline V gene, CDR1 corresponds to MGHDK and CDR2 to SYGVNS. From the cysteine through the phenylalanine, the CDR3 covers 13 amino acids. CDR3 DNA only is kept here, 39 bases in frame from base 1. Using the deep immunoSEQ assay, multiplex PCR amplified TCR CDR3 regions from genomic DNA. For each cell subset, the extracted genomic DNA was distributed evenly across all wells of several immunoSEQ 96-well plates, and each plate served as one replicate. Each replicate PCR for sorted subsets received about 200 ng genomic DNA, equal to roughly 29,000 T cell genomes. The purified libraries were quantified using a Qubit 3.0 fluorometer, sized with a Bioanalyzer 2100, and then quantified again using the KAPA Library Quantification kit. Every immunoSEQ 96-well plate was sequenced on a dedicated single-read 150-cycle Illumina NextSeq 550 flow cell. As for how the authors treated the data: Because only junctional sequences without quality scores were contained in the immunoSEQ output, filtering matching that applied to full-length reads could not be performed. Sequences were annotated with PyIR, a Python wrapper for IgBLAST v1.9, using IMGT germline references to assign V/J genes and CDR3. Reads were removed for weak V/J assignments (E-value above 1e-6), missing CDR3, stop codons, out-of-frame junctions, or ambiguous translated residues. V3J clonotypes were defined as sequences sharing the same inferred V gene, J gene, and CDR3 amino acid sequence. Percentage overlap between repertoires was calculated by dividing the number of shared unique clonotypes by the size of the smaller repertoire. Three approaches were used to assess repertoire richness: RTK rarefaction, the Chao1 estimator, and Recon v2.1 estimates of unobserved clonotypes. For all TCRbeta clonotypes obtained by the gDNA method from four donors, generation probabilities were computed with OLGA. Here the immuneACCESS table is served through TCRdb, limited to in-frame sequences with V and J called. Missing clones are a known gap in these copies; in checked studies unresolved V genes cover under half, and the rest lacks a known reason. V, J and clone size are taken as reported in that table, and D and trimming were inferred from the DNA itself. The sample data list around 1.1 million clones, and 78% of these were observed just once. The ten largest account for under 0.8% of the sample.

As concerns this clone: It has no known antigen specificity. Per-base quality was not reported, and no clone a single base away is much larger than it.

The donors were healthy, HIV-negative adults with no recently reported acute infections or vaccinations. All donors were Caucasian adults living in Nashville, Tennessee, USA. CD4+ T cells were enriched by magnetic negative selection; naive cells were then positively selected on CD45RA, and the negative fraction formed the memory subset. After blood collection by leukapheresis, PBMCs were isolated using Ficoll-Histopaque density gradient centrifugation and then cryopreserved in the vapor phase of liquid nitrogen. Analytical flow cytometry was used to check the purity and quantity of each magnetically sorted T cell population. Genomic DNA was isolated from each sorted fraction and quantified by UV absorbance on a Nanodrop 2000c. Beyond this particular receptor, the publication reports: Incomplete sequencing was indicated by rarefaction of sorted-subset datasets, despite the large sequencing depth. The small number of donors limited the genetic and exposure-history diversity represented. Across a handful of donors, roughly 5.1% of naive CD4, roughly 3.4% of naive CD8, under 2.5% of memory CD4, and 0.3% to 0.45% of memory CD8 clonotypes were shared. Higher generation probabilities were observed for clonotypes shared by all four sorted-subset donors than for non-shared clonotypes. Sampling was restricted to blood, and TCR repertoires in tissue are likely to differ from TCR repertoires in blood. Pairwise subsampling indicated that sequencing depth was expected to affect the degree of clonotype sharing among donors. Estimated clonotype richness was generally larger for naive than for memory subsets.

The rearrangement joined TRBV25-1 to TRBJ2-7; D gene: possibly TRBD2, on 6 matching bases. This clonotype was sampled from a man aged 18 to 30 in good health. Some clones in this sample may be carry-over from other donors' samples. Sequencing input: memory CD4+ T cells from PBMCs. Sample cell subset or site, as interpreted from the label and publication: CD45RA-negative fraction. The CDR3: CASNGGTSYEQYF. The nucleotides read TGTGCCAGCAACGGCGGGACCAGCTACGAGCAGTACTTC.